The rows below give T cell receptor beta chains drawn from one sample of a study of T cell repertoires in cytomegalovirus infection. Their recognized antigens are unknown. TCRdb analysed the reads with MiXCR anew, one entry per CDR3 protein. The data hold about half a million distinct CDR3 sequences, with roughly a third observed a single time. Specimen: cultured PBMCs, collected from culture after CMV antigen stimulation. These receptors were taken from a human donor in good health (CMV status not recorded). Some clones in this sample may be carry-over from other donors' samples. The CDR3 runs from the conserved cysteine through the conserved F or W. Each record gives: clone size, D gene, CDR3 length, V gene, J gene, CDR3 protein, CDR3 DNA. The D gene is left open where the match is weak. Not every row has a clone size; where given, it reads once, few, many or a size class.

few,NA,13,TRBV7-9,TRBJ2-7,CASSPRRAYEQYF,TGTGCCAGCAGCCCCCGAAGAGCTTACGAGCAGTACTTC
once,TRBD1,18,TRBV28,TRBJ2-3,CASSSVWDRVGSADTQYF,TGTGCCAGCAGCTCGGTTTGGGACAGGGTAGGATCCGCAGATACGCAGTATTTT
many,TRBD1,15,TRBV7-7,TRBJ2-5,CASSSGTGRRETQYF,TGTGCTAGCAGCTCCGGGACAGGAAGGAGAGAGACCCAGTACTTC
few,NA,13,TRBV19,TRBJ2-1,CASSRLVYNEQFF,TGTGCCAGTAGTCGACTAGTATACAATGAGCAGTTCTTC
few,NA,15,TRBV20-1,TRBJ1-3,CSARDRTGPGNTIYF,TGCAGTGCTAGAGATCGTACAGGGCCCGGAAACACCATATATTTT
few,NA,14,TRBV6-5,TRBJ2-5,CASSLQGREETQYF,TGTGCCAGCAGTTTACAGGGCAGAGAAGAGACCCAGTACTTC
NA,TRBD2,15,TRBV12-3/TRBV12-4,TRBJ2-1,CASSLLAGRNNEQFF,TGTGCCAGCAGTTTGTTAGCGGGAAGGAACAATGAGCAGTTCTTC
NA,NA,12,TRBV10-3,TRBJ1-1,CAIGRTNTEAFF,TGTGCCATTGGTCGGACGAACACTGAAGCTTTCTTT
many,TRBD1,12,TRBV6-1,TRBJ2-5,CASTGQGLPQYF,TGTGCCAGCACCGGACAGGGACTGCCCCAGTACTTC
few,NA,14,TRBV11-2,TRBJ1-6,CASRRLRINSPLHF,TGTGCCAGCAGAAGGCTACGGATAAATTCACCCCTCCACTTT
few,TRBD1,16,TRBV6-2/TRBV6-3,TRBJ2-7,CASSDPGQGSSYEQYF,TGTGCCAGCAGTGATCCGGGACAGGGTAGCTCCTACGAGCAGTACTTC
NA,NA,17,TRBV18,TRBJ2-3,CASSPVDLGASTDTQYF,TGTGCCAGCTCACCAGTGGACCTAGGGGCCAGCACAGATACGCAGTATTTT
many,NA,16,TRBV7-7,TRBJ2-1,CASSLERGMSVGEQFF,TGTGCTAGCAGCTTAGAACGGGGGATGTCTGTGGGTGAGCAGTTCTTC
NA,TRBD2,14,TRBV6-1,TRBJ2-3,CATRPSGGTDTQYF,TGTGCCACGCGACCTAGCGGGGGCACAGATACGCAGTATTTT
NA,NA,12,TRBV6-6,TRBJ2-1,CASRPGVDEQFF,TGTGCCAGCAGACCAGGGGTTGATGAGCAGTTCTTC
many,NA,13,TRBV12-3/TRBV12-4,TRBJ1-6,CASSPRQNSPLHF,TGTGCCAGCAGTCCCCGACAGAATTCACCCCTCCACTTT
few,NA,16,TRBV11-1,TRBJ2-1,CASSLSLAASSNEQFF,TGTGCCAGCAGCTTATCCCTAGCCGCAAGCAGCAATGAGCAGTTCTTC
NA,NA,14,TRBV6-5,TRBJ1-6,CASSYSDSSKRLHF,TGTGCCAGCAGTTACTCGGACAGTTCGAAGAGGCTCCACTTT
few,NA,14,TRBV7-2,TRBJ1-1,CASSLDVVNTEAFF,TGTGCCAGCAGCTTAGATGTGGTGAACACTGAAGCTTTCTTT
few,NA,14,TRBV28,TRBJ1-2,CASSLTAGNYGYTF,TGTGCCAGCAGTTTAACAGCGGGGAACTATGGCTACACCTTC
NA,TRBD1,13,TRBV7-9,TRBJ2-7,CASSEGQTYEQYF,TGTGCCAGCAGCGAGGGACAGACCTACGAGCAGTACTTC
NA,NA,14,TRBV19,TRBJ1-2,CTSSILQGVDGYTF,TGTACCAGTAGTATCCTACAGGGTGTGGATGGCTACACCTTC
few,NA,16,TRBV6-6,TRBJ1-5,CASAKREGSTNQPQHF,TGTGCCAGCGCTAAAAGGGAGGGTAGCACCAATCAGCCCCAGCATTTT
few,NA,15,TRBV6-5,TRBJ1-1,CASSYGQLLNTEAFF,TGTGCCAGCAGTTACGGGCAGCTACTGAACACTGAAGCTTTCTTT
NA,NA,12,TRBV12-3/TRBV12-4,TRBJ1-1,CASSPDSAQAFF,TGTGCCAGCAGTCCTGACAGTGCCCAAGCTTTCTTT
few,NA,14,TRBV12-3/TRBV12-4,TRBJ1-5,CASSLERGNQPQHF,TGTGCCAGCAGTTTGGAGAGGGGCAATCAGCCCCAGCATTTT
NA,NA,16,TRBV7-2,TRBJ1-6,CASSHGPSSYNSPLHF,TGTGCCAGCAGCCATGGCCCTAGCTCCTATAATTCACCCCTCCACTTT
many,NA,15,TRBV7-2,TRBJ2-3,CASSLDQGGTDTQYF,TGTGCCAGCAGCTTAGATCAGGGTGGTACAGATACGCAGTATTTT
many,NA,13,TRBV7-2,TRBJ1-5,CASSRDGDQPQHF,TGTGCCAGCAGCCGCGACGGAGATCAGCCCCAGCATTTT
NA,NA,11,TRBV19,TRBJ2-3,CASSVTDTQYF,TGTGCCAGTAGTGTCACAGATACGCAGTATTTT
NA,NA,15,TRBV18,TRBJ2-1,CASSPSFGDYNEQFF,TGTGCCAGCTCACCATCCTTTGGGGACTACAATGAGCAGTTCTTC
NA,NA,15,TRBV2,TRBJ1-3,CASREAVGSGNTIYF,TGTGCCAGCAGAGAGGCCGTGGGCTCTGGAAACACCATATATTTT
NA,NA,16,TRBV7-2,TRBJ2-2,CASSFIAALNTGELFF,TGTGCCAGCAGCTTCATAGCGGCCCTAAACACCGGGGAGCTGTTTTTT
NA,NA,17,TRBV19,TRBJ1-5,CASTQYGGDSGNQPQHF,TGTGCCAGTACCCAGTATGGGGGGGATAGTGGCAATCAGCCCCAGCATTTT
NA,TRBD2,16,TRBV7-2,TRBJ2-5,CASSLVGGGGQETQYF,TGTGCCAGCAGCTTAGTCGGGGGGGGGGGCCAAGAGACCCAGTACTTC
NA,NA,11,TRBV12-3/TRBV12-4,TRBJ2-5,CASSLHETQYF,TGTGCCAGCAGTTTACATGAGACCCAGTACTTC
NA,TRBD2,19,TRBV4-1,TRBJ2-1,CASSQTYLLAGESHNEQFF,TGCGCCAGCAGCCAAACCTACCTACTAGCGGGAGAATCCCACAATGAGCAGTTCTTC
NA,TRBD1,17,TRBV7-3,TRBJ2-7,CASSPMGTGTGGREQYF,TGTGCCAGCAGCCCCATGGGGACCGGGACAGGGGGACGCGAGCAGTACTTC
few,NA,16,TRBV10-3,TRBJ2-1,CAISESWLVVDNEQFF,TGTGCCATCAGTGAGTCATGGCTAGTCGTTGACAATGAGCAGTTCTTC
NA,NA,15,TRBV5-4,TRBJ2-5,CASSFRERNVETQYF,TGTGCCAGCAGCTTCCGGGAGAGGAACGTGGAGACCCAGTACTTC
NA,NA,15,TRBV5-8,TRBJ1-2,CASSLRPGSYWGYTF,TGTGCCAGCAGCTTGCGGCCAGGGTCGTATTGGGGCTACACCTTC
NA,TRBD1,14,TRBV2,TRBJ1-5,CASTFGQANQPQHF,TGTGCCAGCACCTTCGGACAGGCGAACCAGCCCCAGCATTTT
many,TRBD2,16,TRBV7-2,TRBJ2-5,CASSGTSGSGRETQYF,TGTGCCAGCAGCGGAACTAGCGGGAGCGGGCGAGAGACCCAGTACTTC
many,NA,15,TRBV7-2,TRBJ1-5,CASSSATGGGQPQHF,TGTGCCAGCAGCTCGGCAACCGGGGGTGGTCAGCCCCAGCATTTT
NA,NA,15,TRBV6-2/TRBV6-3,TRBJ2-7,CASSYAGQKVYEQYF,TGTGCCAGCAGTTACGCGGGACAGAAGGTTTACGAGCAGTACTTC
NA,NA,14,TRBV12-3/TRBV12-4,TRBJ2-1,CASSYSRVDNEQFF,TGTGCCAGCAGTTATTCCAGGGTCGACAATGAGCAGTTCTTC